Below, 22 T cell receptor beta chains from the same sample are listed, as sequenced in a study of T cells and copy number aberrations in small-cell lung cancer. The data were produced by immunoSEQ multiplex PCR, yet TCRdb's version contains in-frame clones alone and is incomplete. The table has about 7,500 clones, around four fifths seen once. The sequenced material came from normal tissue next to the tumor. These receptors were collected from a woman between 45 and 60 years old with small cell lung cancer.

The chain is built from TRBV14 and TRBJ1-2; perhaps TRBD1 as D (6 bases). The germline V and J ends were trimmed by 2 bases and 5 bases, with 9 bases remaining between them. This CDR3 comprises 13 residues. In germline, CDR1 is SGHDN, CDR2 FVKESK. In DNA, the CDR3 is TGTGCCAGCAGCCAAAGAGGGGGATATGGCTACACCTTC. Protein: CASSQRGGYGYTF.

This clone was found once. The chain's CDR3 is CSVEGLASRGNEQFF. The CDR3 nucleotides read TGCAGCGTTGAAGGGCTAGCGTCCAGGGGGAATGAGCAGTTCTTC. This chain joins TRBV29-1 and TRBJ2-1; TRBD1 is a possible D gene (7 bases). Germline CDR1 SQVTM, CDR2 ANQGSEA. This CDR3 spans 15 amino acids. Trimming shortened V by 1 base and J by 7 bases, and 17 bases separated the two germline ends.

V and J are TRBV27 and TRBJ1-2; possibly TRBD1 for D (5 bases). The germline gives CDR1 MNHEY, CDR2 SMNVEV (reference sequence). Trimming pared 6 bases from V and 4 bases from J, leaving 6 bases between. The CDR3 length is 11 residues. The CDR3 bases are TGTGCCAGCAGCGACAGCTATGGCTACACCTTC. The encoded protein is CASSDSYGYTF.

By share, this clone ranks as large (0.1 to 1%). The chain recombines TRBV6-5 with TRBJ2-7; unclear D gene. The CDR3 has 14 amino acids. Deletions cut 0 bases from V and 4 bases from J, with 10 bases between. CDR1 and CDR2 from the germline V gene are MNHEY and SVGAGI. For the CDR3, the DNA is TGTGCCAGCAGTTACTCACGGATACCATACGAGCAGTACTTC. Protein product: CASSYSRIPYEQYF.

The V and J genes are TRBV7-2 and TRBJ2-5, with unresolved D. The CDR3 length is 13 residues. Between the trimmed V and J ends, which lost 4 bases and 1 base, there was a span of 7 bases. Looked up from germline, CDR1 is SGHTA and CDR2 is FQGNSA. In nucleotides, the CDR3 is TGTGCCAGCAGCTCCCGTCCCCAAGAGACCCAGTACTTC. Translating it yields CASSSRPQETQYF.

The chain couples TRBV27 to TRBJ2-1; TRBD2 agrees at 8 bases. CDR1 MNHEY and CDR2 SMNVEV come from the germline V gene (reference sequence). The V segment lost 1 base and the J segment 7 bases; nucleotides outside the gene matches: 9. This CDR3 has 16 residues. The CDR3 region has the DNA TGTGCCAGCAGTTTATACGGGAGGGCACTTAGGAATGAGCAGTTCTTC. It specifies CASSLYGRALRNEQFF.

The J gene is TRBJ2-5, the V gene TRBV6-5, with D possibly being TRBD1 (5 bases). The germline V and J ends were trimmed by 3 bases and 1 base, with 12 bases remaining between them. Germline loops: CDR1 MNHEY, CDR2 SVGAGI. This CDR3 has 15 amino acids. The CDR3 region is CASSYTTVPQETQYF. CDR3 coding DNA: TGTGCCAGCAGTTATACGACAGTACCCCAAGAGACCCAGTACTTC.

The table lists this clone with a count of one. The rearrangement uses TRBV28 and TRBJ1-4; D perhaps matches TRBD1 (6 bases). Germline-derived CDR1 and CDR2 are MDHEN and SYDVKM. There are 16 residues in the CDR3. Trimming took off 6 bases at V and 6 bases at J, with 20 bases between the two ends. The CDR3 DNA reads TGTGCCAGCAGAGATGATGGGGGGCGGGGGCATGAAAAACTGTTTTTT. Amino acids: CASRDDGGRGHEKLFF.

The CDR3 DNA follows: TGTGCCAGCAGCCAAGATTTATACGGGAGCTCCTACAATGAGCAGTTCTTC. This translates into CASSQDLYGSSYNEQFF. The chain has TRBV14 and TRBJ2-1; TRBD2 is a possible D gene (6 bases). The germline V and J ends were trimmed by 0 bases and 0 bases, with 12 bases remaining between them. The germline CDR1 and CDR2 sequences are SGHDN and FVKESK. This CDR3 has 17 amino acids. The full variable domain, in which reference TRBV14 and TRBJ2-1 provide the parts outside the CDR3, is EAGVTQFPSHSVIEKGQTVTLRCDPISGHDNLYWYRRVMGKEIKFLLHFVKESKQDESGMPNNRFLAERTGGTYSTLKVQPAELEDSGVYFCASSQDLYGSSYNEQFFGPGTRLTVL.

In this sample, this clone turned up once. The chain carries TRBV9 and TRBJ2-7, with no clear D. The CDR3 is 16 residues long. The germline CDR1 and CDR2 sequences are SGDLS and YYNGEE. Trimming removed 4 bases at V and 2 bases at J, with 19 bases between. The CDR3 region is CASSPRPAPTPYEQYF. DNA for the CDR3: TGTGCCAGCAGCCCTCGTCCCGCACCTACGCCCTACGAGCAGTACTTC. Variable domain in full (rest from reference TRBV9 and TRBJ2-7): DSGVTQTPKHLITATGQRVTLRCSPRSGDLSVYWYQQSLDQGLQFLIQYYNGEERAKGNILERFSAQQFPDLHSELNLSSLELGDSALYFCASSPRPAPTPYEQYFGPGTRLTVT.

CDR3: CASSPSSGGTQYF. The CDR3 nucleotides read TGTGCCAGCAGTCCTTCTAGCGGGGGGACCCAGTACTTC. The chain has TRBV27 and TRBJ2-5, with 10 bases aligning to TRBD2. The V gene end was trimmed by 5 bases and the J gene end by 7 bases; junction bases not matched to a gene: 4. CDR1 is MNHEY, CDR2 SMNVEV, per germline (reference sequence). This CDR3 spans 13 amino acids.

The gene calls are TRBV4-1 and TRBJ2-2; 9 nucleotides match TRBD1. Germline V gene sequence: CDR1 MGHRA, CDR2 YSYEKL. After removal of 0 bases from V and 7 bases from J, the junction contained 9 bases not matched to a gene. The CDR3 sequence is 17 residues long. CDR3 region: CASSQDLQGAQNGELFF. The DNA of the CDR3 is TGCGCCAGCAGCCAAGACTTACAGGGGGCGCAGAACGGGGAGCTGTTTTTT.

The V and J genes are TRBV5-1 and TRBJ2-1; D unresolved. Germline V gives CDR1 SGHRS, CDR2 YFSETQ. The ends were cut back, 1 base at V and 0 bases at J, with 11 bases in the middle. The CDR3 is 16 amino acids. The CDR3 DNA reads as TGCGCCAGCAGCTTGATGGGAACCTTCTCCTACAATGAGCAGTTCTTC. Residues: CASSLMGTFSYNEQFF.

This chain links TRBV7-9 with TRBJ2-3, with 11 bases that match TRBD2. With V trimmed by 5 bases and J by 2 bases, 6 bases remained unmatched. The CDR3 spans 16 residues. In germline, CDR1 is SEHNR, CDR2 FQNEAQ (reference sequence). This CDR3 reads CASSVGTSGSTDTQYF. DNA for the CDR3: TGTGCCAGCAGCGTCGGGACTAGCGGATCCACAGATACGCAGTATTTT.

In nucleotides, the CDR3 is TGTGCCAGCAGCCCCCCAAGGCTACAAGAGACCCAGTACTTC. As protein: CASSPPRLQETQYF. The chain recombines TRBV5-6 with TRBJ2-5; D is unclear. V shed 4 bases and J shed 2 bases, with 12 bases lying between them. Germline CDR1 SGHDT, CDR2 YYEEEE. CDR3 length: 14 residues.

This clone turned up a few times. V usage is TRBV11-2 and J usage is TRBJ2-7; 9 bases map to TRBD1. Germline V gives CDR1 SGHAT, CDR2 FQNNGV. V lost 4 bases, J lost 2 bases, and 6 bases stayed unmatched. There are 15 residues in the CDR3. CDR3 sequence reads: CASSSGTGRTYEQYF. The DNA of the CDR3 is TGTGCCAGCAGCTCAGGGACAGGGCGGACCTACGAGCAGTACTTC.

This sequence joins TRBV5-8 and TRBJ1-4; D gene unclear. Deletions cut 0 bases from V and 7 bases from J, with 10 bases between. Germline CDR1 is SGHTS and CDR2 is YDEGEE. The CDR3 is made up of 14 amino acids. The CDR3 bases are TGTGCCAGCAGCTTGGGGACGTCGGGTGAAAAACTGTTTTTT. Translation gives CASSLGTSGEKLFF.

V and J are TRBV5-4 and TRBJ1-5; D is ambiguous. The V gene's germline CDR1 is SGHNT and CDR2 YYREEE (reference sequence). CDR3 size: 12 residues. V dropped 3 bases and J dropped 5 bases, with 6 bases sitting between them. For the CDR3, the DNA is TGTGCCAGCAGCTACGGTGATCAGCCCCAGCATTTT. It encodes CASSYGDQPQHF.

The sample holds a few counts of this clone. The chain uses TRBV6-1 and TRBJ2-5; 8 nucleotides match TRBD2. J gave up 0 bases and V 6 bases, and 9 bases lay outside the gene matches. There are 16 residues in the CDR3. Looked up from germline, CDR1 is MNHNS and CDR2 is SASEGT. The CDR3 DNA sequence: TGTGCCAGCAGCGAACCGGGGGGACTAGACCAAGAGACCCAGTACTTC. Translation: CASSEPGGLDQETQYF.

This clone has a handful of counts. This chain connects TRBV4-3 to TRBJ1-1; weak D call: TRBD1 (6 bases). Trimming stripped 3 bases from V and 1 base from J, with 6 bases between. In germline, CDR1 is LGHNA, CDR2 YSLEER. CDR3 length equals 13 residues. CDR3 residues: CASSQGQNTEAFF. In DNA, the CDR3 is TGCGCCAGCAGCCAGGGACAGAACACTGAAGCTTTCTTT.

As regards this clone: Other DNA sequences in this specimen translate into the identical CDR3. V is TRBV7-9 and J is TRBJ2-4, with D unresolved. The CDR3 loop spans 11 amino acids. CDR1 and CDR2 (germline): SEHNR, FQNEAQ (reference sequence). Trimming removed 6 bases from V and 10 bases from J, with 10 bases in between. The CDR3 region has the DNA TGTGCCAGCAGTGCCATAAATATTCAGTACTTC. It codes for CASSAINIQYF.

This chain uses TRBV30 with TRBJ2-1; TRBD2 aligns across 8 bases. The germline V gene has CDR1 GTSNPN and CDR2 SVGIG (reference sequence). The CDR3 is made up of 16 amino acids. Losses at the gene ends were 5 bases for V and 8 bases for J; bases not matched to a gene: 17. Here the CDR3 DNA reads TGTGCCTGGGACACACTTCCCGGGACTAGGGGCTATGAGCAGTTCTTC. This translates into CAWDTLPGTRGYEQFF.